This TCR beta chain was sequenced for a study of blood T cell repertoires in COVID-19 (TCRdb year 2020). Study-wide context: Samples covering the acute and convalescent phases of COVID-19 were provided by collaborators in the United States, Italy and Spain. The prospective study material was composed of cDNA or gDNA derived from T cells, B-cell-depleted T cells, or PBMCs. The dataset comprised deeply sampled blood TCRbeta repertoires from subjects exposed to, actively infected with, or recovered from COVID-19. The repertoires were made available in a free public database intended to serve as a resource for research on the immune response to SARS-CoV-2. The samples were drawn from the first 160 participants of the ongoing ImmuneRACE study and from 950 to 1,500 subjects provided by 6 global collaborators. Sample metadata almost always included a de-identified subject ID, COVID-19 status, age in years and sex. Where HLA class I and class II types were available, the types were taken from metadata supplied by the sample provider, not from assay-based typing. Overall study outcomes, separate from this receptor: The amount of clinical and demographic metadata varied by source and participant and was provided uncurated.

TCRbeta CDR3 regions were amplified from genomic DNA by means of the immunoSEQ Assay, a bias-controlled multiplex PCR. The paper's data handling went like this. The number of nucleated cells in each sample was estimated by amplification of reference gene primers within the assay. To quantify the absolute abundance of each unique TCRbeta CDR3 rearrangement, sequence reads were collapsed and filtered. For each sample, productive Simpson clonality was calculated as the square root of Simpson's diversity index across productive rearrangements. TCRdb stores this immuneACCESS table with in-frame sequences only. Part of the clones is absent; in the studies checked, under half of the shortfall reflects unresolved V genes, and no reason is known for the rest. That table gives V, J and clone size, and the DNA gave D and trimming. Counted in this sample were more than 400,000 clones; roughly nine tenths of them appeared once. The biggest ten clones account for 0.7% of the sample.

From a lookup of the germline V gene, CDR1 and CDR2 are MDHEN and SYDVKM. Counted from cysteine to phenylalanine, this CDR3 has 15 amino acids. Just the 45-base CDR3 DNA is kept, in frame starting at base 1. V sheds 5 bases and J sheds 3 bases, leaving 16 bases between their ends. A remark on this clone: It has no known antigen specificity. Per-nucleotide qualities are absent, and no much larger clonotype sits a single base away.

Participants in the prospective study were aged roughly 18 to 89 years, lived in about two dozen United States geographic areas, and enrolled through a virtual design. In the prospective study, cohorts were assigned on the basis of participant-reported clinical history obtained from a screening survey and a study questionnaire. For ImmuneRACE Cohort 3, a participant was defined as recovered based on two consecutive negative NP/OP PCR tests, clearance by a healthcare professional, or resolution of symptoms. In the prospective study, mobile phlebotomists collected whole blood, serum and a nasopharyngeal or oropharyngeal swab from each participant. Prospective study participants could optionally give additional blood draws and questionnaires over a 2-month period. Blood samples from the prospective study were shipped frozen or at room temperature prior to DNA extraction.

The material sequenced was PBMCs or T cells enriched from blood (not recorded which). This receptor was obtained from a woman between 18 and 29 years old who had recovered from COVID-19. The chain is assembled from TRBV28 and TRBJ1-1, and possibly TRBD1, on 6 matching bases. The base sequence is TGTGCCAGCAGTGTCAGCACAGGGTTGGACACTGAAGCTTTCTTT. Translated, this gives CASSVSTGLDTEAFF.